The next 11 T cell receptor beta chains were all read from a single sample in a study of cytomegalovirus exposure and HLA in healthy donors. The PCR employed 60 Vbeta primers together with 13 Jbeta primers. TCRdb's table, derived via immunoSEQ multiplex PCR, lists solely in-frame clones and lacks some. Of 150,000 to 200,000 clones listed, 65% to 85% were seen once; the top ten hold around 2.8%. Input material: PBMCs. Receptor source: a woman aged 35 to 49 in good health and CMV-seropositive.

V and J are TRBV30 and TRBJ1-5, with 7 bases identical to TRBD1. The V segment lost 1 base and the J segment 0 bases; nucleotides outside the gene matches: 9. The CDR3 spans 17 residues. Germline V gene data show CDR1 as GTSNPN and CDR2 as SVGIG (reference sequence). CDR3: CAWSDPRGTLSNQPQHF. Here the CDR3 DNA reads TGTGCCTGGAGTGACCCCAGGGGGACACTTAGCAATCAGCCCCAGCATTTT.

The chain recombines TRBV11-2 with TRBJ2-1, with D possibly matching TRBD1 (5 bases). The CDR3 is made up of 13 amino acids. Trimming left V 2 bases short and J 5 bases short, with 7 bases between. In germline, CDR1 is SGHAT, CDR2 FQNNGV. The chain's CDR3 is CASSLNRNNEQFF. CDR3 DNA sequence: TGTGCCAGCAGCTTAAACAGGAACAATGAGCAGTTCTTC.

The chain employs TRBV13 and TRBJ2-7; 11 bases agree with TRBD1. The germline gives CDR1 PRHDT, CDR2 FYEKMQ (reference sequence). There are 19 residues in the CDR3. V lost 4 bases and J lost 1; bases outside the gene matches: 15. This chain's CDR3 is CASSSGGLSGTGGSYEQYF. CDR3 bases: TGTGCCAGCAGCTCAGGGGGACTATCGGGGACAGGGGGATCCTACGAGCAGTACTTC.

J is TRBJ2-6 and V is TRBV6-6; D perhaps matches TRBD1 (6 bases). The CDR3 totals 14 residues. Germline V gene lookup returns CDR1 MNHNY and CDR2 SVGAGI (reference sequence). V gave up 5 bases and J gave up 10 bases, with 15 bases separating them. CDR3 DNA: TGTGCCAGCAGTACCCGACAGGCACCGAACGTCCTGACTTTC. Protein sequence: CASSTRQAPNVLTF.

This clone was seen more than once but under ten times. The rearrangement joins TRBV14 to TRBJ2-3; 7 bases agree with TRBD2. J gave up 2 bases and V 1 base, and 9 bases lay outside the gene matches. The CDR3 totals 17 residues. CDR1 and CDR2 (germline): SGHDN, FVKESK. CDR3 nucleotide sequence: TGTGCCAGCAGCCAAGGTAGGAGGGACTACGCCACAGATACGCAGTATTTT. This sequence encodes CASSQGRRDYATDTQYF.

This chain connects TRBV7-2 to TRBJ1-5, with a possible D match to TRBD1 (5 bases). The CDR3 is made up of 15 amino acids. Germline V gene data show CDR1 as SGHTA and CDR2 as FQGNSA. The ends were cut back, 2 bases at V and 0 bases at J, with 8 bases in the middle. The CDR3 nucleotides are TGTGCCAGCAGCTTAACGGGGGATAGCAATCAGCCCCAGCATTTT. It codes for CASSLTGDSNQPQHF.

V gene TRBV19 combines with J gene TRBJ2-5; 7 nucleotides agree with TRBD2. The DNA end favors TRBJ2-7, so the J call may be wrong. Germline-derived CDR1 and CDR2 are LNHDA and SQIVND (reference sequence). The CDR3 runs to 13 residues. CDR3 nucleotides: TGTGCCAGTAGGCTCGGGGGGTCCTACGAGCAGTACTTC. Protein product: CASRLGGSYEQYF.

The chain uses TRBV28 and TRBJ1-5; the match to TRBD1 covers 7 bases. Per the germline V gene, CDR1 is MDHEN and CDR2 is SYDVKM. This CDR3 contains 15 residues. V shed 7 bases, J shed 7 bases, and the junction held 13 bases outside the gene matches. The CDR3 bases are TGTGCCAGCACCCTCTGGGGGACAGCAAACCAGCCCCAGCATTTT. Protein sequence: CASTLWGTANQPQHF. Together with reference TRBV28 and TRBJ1-5, the CDR3 gives the full variable domain: DVKVTQSSRYLVKRTGEKVFLECVQDMDHENMFWYRQDPGLGLRLIYFSYDVKMKEKGDIPEGYSVSREKKERFSLILESASTNQTSMYLCASTLWGTANQPQHFGDGTRLSIL.

The chain combines TRBV5-1 with TRBJ1-2; D is unresolved. V lost 0 bases and J 3 bases, leaving 9 bases between the germline ends. The CDR3 length is 14 residues. CDR1 is SGHRS and CDR2 is YFSETQ in the germline V gene. The CDR3: CASSLDGGDYGYTF. DNA of the CDR3: TGCGCCAGCAGCTTGGACGGCGGGGACTATGGCTACACCTTC.

The chain recombines TRBV27 with TRBJ2-3, with TRBD2 identical over 16 bases. The CDR3 totals 18 residues. V gave up 6 bases and J gave up 0 bases; unmatched junction bases: 6. Germline assignment: CDR1 MNHEY and CDR2 SMNVEV (reference sequence). CDR3 bases: TGTGCCAGCAGACAGGGACTAGCGGGGGGGAGTAGCACAGATACGCAGTATTTT. Protein: CASRQGLAGGSSTDTQYF.

This clone was detected only a few times. This sequence joins TRBV5-6 and TRBJ2-1; 8 bases line up with TRBD2. Trimming removed 2 bases from V and 6 bases from J; junction bases left unmatched: 7. The CDR3 is 15 amino acids. The germline CDR1 and CDR2 sequences are SGHDT and YYEEEE. CDR3 region: CASSLVGGGPNEQFF. For the CDR3, the DNA is TGTGCCAGCAGCTTAGTAGGCGGGGGGCCCAATGAGCAGTTCTTC.